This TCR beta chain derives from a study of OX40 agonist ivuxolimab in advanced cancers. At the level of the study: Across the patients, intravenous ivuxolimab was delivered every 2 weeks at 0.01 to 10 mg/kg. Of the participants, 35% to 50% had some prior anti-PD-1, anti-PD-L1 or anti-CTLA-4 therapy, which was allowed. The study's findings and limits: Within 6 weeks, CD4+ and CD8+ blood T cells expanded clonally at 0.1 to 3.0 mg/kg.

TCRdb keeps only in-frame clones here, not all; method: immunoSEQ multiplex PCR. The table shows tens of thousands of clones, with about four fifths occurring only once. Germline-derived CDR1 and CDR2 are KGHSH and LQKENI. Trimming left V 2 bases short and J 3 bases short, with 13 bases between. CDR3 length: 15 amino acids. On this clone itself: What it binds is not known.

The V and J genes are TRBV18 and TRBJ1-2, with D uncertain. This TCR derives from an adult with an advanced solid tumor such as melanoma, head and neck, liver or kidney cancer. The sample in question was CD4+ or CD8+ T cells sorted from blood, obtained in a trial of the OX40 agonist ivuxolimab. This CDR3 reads CASSPTADAYYGYTF. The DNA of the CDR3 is TGTGCCAGCTCACCAACCGCGGATGCCTACTATGGCTACACCTTC.